These T cell receptor beta chains were read from a single sample in a study of radiation and T cells in renal cell carcinoma. The protocol was immunoSEQ multiplex PCR, while the TCRdb copy is restricted to in-frame clones and leaves out a portion. Of several thousand clones listed, about three fifths are singletons. The sequenced sample was tumor tissue, obtained from a patient whose treatment included radiotherapy and nephrectomy. Every receptor here comes from a man aged 60-69 years with renal cell carcinoma. CDR3s leave out the opening cysteine and the closing phenylalanine or tryptophan.

v_gene	j_gene	len	CDR3aa
TRBV18	TRBJ1-1	10	ASSPGQSEAF
TRBV6-4	TRBJ1-5	15	ASSDSKQAPSNQPQH
TRBV7-9	TRBJ2-6	16	ASSLAGRGISGANVLT
TRBV6-6	TRBJ2-1	14	ASTFRQGAGYNEQF
TRBV5-5	TRBJ1-5	13	ASSATGGPRSSQH
TRBV7-3	TRBJ2-7	11	ASSLRQGLEQY
TRBV4-2	TRBJ2-1	11	ASSQESPNEQF
TRBV9	TRBJ2-7	11	ASSVAGAYEQY
TRBV11-3	TRBJ2-7	11	ASSSGQPYEQY
TRBV20-1	TRBJ2-2	9	SATTYGELF
TRBV2	TRBJ2-7	14	ASSEAARRSSYEQY
TRBV19	TRBJ2-7	12	ASASMTRPSEQY
TRBV6-1	TRBJ2-7	13	ASSGVETAAYEQY
TRBV10-1	TRBJ2-7	11	ASSESRNYEQY
TRBV6-1	TRBJ2-7	10	ASSVGGYEQY
TRBV5-1	TRBJ2-7	16	ASSGGASGSSTLYEQY
TRBV4-3	TRBJ2-6	14	ASSQDAGAGANVLT
TRBV30	TRBJ1-2	12	AWIGQGRFYGYT
TRBV10-3	TRBJ1-4	15	AISESEGQWWNEKLF
TRBV28	TRBJ1-2	13	ASSLGVRVGYGYT
TRBV4-1	TRBJ2-7	11	ASSQGTSYEQY
TRBV5-1	TRBJ2-7	14	ASSLRPTELGYEQY
TRBV6-6	TRBJ2-7	13	ASRPRGIRQLEQY
TRBV30	TRBJ1-1	10	AWSGGNTEAF
TRBV7-2	TRBJ2-2	13	ASSLGGRSTGELF
TRBV7-2	TRBJ2-6	13	ASSLEVSGANVLT
TRBV10-1	TRBJ2-7	10	ASSETWDEQY
TRBV30	TRBJ1-5	13	AWSVRGQLNQPQH
TRBV28	TRBJ2-7	13	ASSLNPDGAYEQY
TRBV5-6	TRBJ1-2	12	ASSLAGQGHGYT
TRBV18	TRBJ2-4	15	ASSLEPGLAGPSLGY
TRBV27	TRBJ2-5	11	ASSSTCQETQY
TRBV5-4	TRBJ2-7	13	ASSLGTRSSYEQY
TRBV10-2	TRBJ2-7	12	ASSGGQLAYEQY
TRBV5-1	TRBJ1-4	13	ASSLGTGRGEKLF
TRBV19	TRBJ1-2	12	ASSPDRVGYGYT
TRBV9	TRBJ2-5	13	ASSLLAGVQETQY
TRBV7-2	TRBJ1-1	12	ASTLAGVNTEAF
TRBV6-1	TRBJ2-2	13	ASSGRAGEHGELF
TRBV7-6	TRBJ1-3	13	ASSLEPGRQDTIY
TRBV7-2	TRBJ1-4	10	ASSFRGEKLF
TRBV28	TRBJ2-1	10	ASAGGYNEQF
TRBV5-4	TRBJ2-7	14	ASSLAPLAGVYEQY
TRBV15	TRBJ2-1	12	ATSSPGTSEKQF
TRBV28	TRBJ1-2	10	ASSQGNYGYT
TRBV4-1	TRBJ2-7	12	ASSQGQGDYEQY
TRBV28	TRBJ1-3	13	ASSLLSSNGNTIY
TRBV11-2	TRBJ2-6	13	ASSPSGTGANVLT
TRBV5-5	TRBJ2-5	10	ASSSGVETQY
TRBV11-3	TRBJ1-1	11	ASSDRLNTEAF
TRBV28	TRBJ1-1	15	ASSLMLAVHMNTEAF
TRBV5-1	TRBJ2-6	14	ASSRTQGTGANVLT
TRBV11-3	TRBJ1-5	14	ASSLGLAKSNQPQH
TRBV5-6	TRBJ1-1	12	ASSRGTVNTEAF
TRBV30	TRBJ1-4	13	AWSSPSRGWEKLF